This is a list of T cell receptor beta chains from one sample in a study of T-cell memory formation after mild COVID-19. TCRdb processed the 5' RACE reads anew with MiXCR; each CDR3 protein has one entry. The profile covers roughly 150,000 distinct CDR3 sequences, with approximately 13% appearing a single time and 3% to 4% taken by the ten largest. The sequenced sample consisted of PBMCs or a T cell subset sorted from them (not recorded which). Source of these receptors: a man younger than 35 who had mild COVID-19 (a few samples of this study predate the infection). Cell type and time point are not known. Each CDR3 is given with its conserved first and last residue. A D gene is named only where the DNA matches it firmly. Not every row has a clone size; where given, it reads once, few, many or a size class.

clone size,V gene,D gene,J gene,CDR3 DNA,CDR3 protein
once,TRBV4-3,-,TRBJ1-2,TGCGCCAGCAGCCAAGAGAGGGGCAGGGGAGAATCCAACTATGGCTACACCTTC,CASSQERGRGESNYGYTF
many,TRBV12-3/TRBV12-4,-,TRBJ2-7,TGTGCCAGCAGTTTAAGGGGCTACGAGCAGTACTTC,CASSLRGYEQYF
few,TRBV7-2,-,TRBJ2-3,TGTGCCAGCAGCTTAGGAGGGGTGGGGGCAGATACGCAGTATTTT,CASSLGGVGADTQYF
few,TRBV7-6,TRBD2,TRBJ2-1,TGTGCCAGCAGCCCGGGGGGGGTCGGATACAATGAGCAGTTCTTC,CASSPGGVGYNEQFF
-,TRBV7-8,TRBD1,TRBJ1-2,TGTGCCAGCAGCGGACAGGGGCATAGGTTCTCCACCTTC,CASSGQGHRFSTF
-,TRBV5-1,-,TRBJ1-6,TGCGCCAGCAGCCCGGGAATCCCAACAGGGCCTCCCTATAATTCACCCCTCCACTTT,CASSPGIPTGPPYNSPLHF
-,TRBV20-1,TRBD2,TRBJ2-2,TGCAGTGCGCGAAGGACTAGCGGGGGAGGGAACACCGGGGAGCTGTTTTTT,CSARRTSGGGNTGELFF
-,TRBV7-6,-,TRBJ2-2,TGTGCCAGCAGCTTGGCAGCCTCCTCGAACACCGGGGAGCTGTTTTTT,CASSLAASSNTGELFF
-,TRBV5-1,TRBD1,TRBJ2-2,TGCGCCAGCAGCCCAGGACAGGGTGACACCGGGGAGCTGTTTTTT,CASSPGQGDTGELFF
many,TRBV24-1,TRBD1,TRBJ2-1,TGTGCCACCAGTGATTCGAGGCAGGGGGCAAGCAATGAGCAGTTCTTC,CATSDSRQGASNEQFF
-,TRBV6-2/TRBV6-3,-,TRBJ2-3,TGTGCCAGCTCCAGGGTGGTAAGGACAGATACGCAGTATTTT,CASSRVVRTDTQYF
-,TRBV18,TRBD1,TRBJ1-5,TGTGCCAGCTCGAGTTACCAGGGGGGACAGCCCCAGCATTTT,CASSSYQGGQPQHF
few,TRBV5-1,TRBD1,TRBJ2-3,TGCGCCAGCAGACGGACAGGGGACACAGATACGCAGTATTTT,CASRRTGDTDTQYF
few,TRBV5-1,-,TRBJ2-2,TGCGCCAGCCACCGGGAGAACACCGGGGAGCTGTTTTTT,CASHRENTGELFF
few,TRBV11-2,TRBD2,TRBJ2-1,TGTGCCAGCAGCTTAGACCGACTAGCAAATGAGCAGTTCTTC,CASSLDRLANEQFF
-,TRBV18,-,TRBJ2-7,TGTGCCAGCTCACCACGATCGGGGGACGAGCAGTACTTC,CASSPRSGDEQYF
few,TRBV7-3,-,TRBJ2-2,TGTGCCAGCAGCTTAGGGGGGCGGGACACCGGGGAGCTGTTTTTT,CASSLGGRDTGELFF
-,TRBV12-3/TRBV12-4,TRBD1,TRBJ2-7,TGTGCCAGCAGTTTTTTTGAAACAGGGGGATCGGAGCAGTACTTC,CASSFFETGGSEQYF
few,TRBV6-5,-,TRBJ1-6,TGTGCCAGCAACCAGGAACCCCGGGGGCTCAATTCACCCCTCCACTTT,CASNQEPRGLNSPLHF
-,TRBV12-3/TRBV12-4,TRBD1,TRBJ1-6,TGTGCCAGCAGTCCTGGACAGGATAATTCACCCCTCCACTTT,CASSPGQDNSPLHF
few,TRBV6-6,-,TRBJ1-5,TGTGCCAGCAGGCCCCCGAGGGACAGCAATCAGCCCCAGCATTTT,CASRPPRDSNQPQHF
-,TRBV24-1,TRBD1,TRBJ2-5,TGTGCCACCAGTGATTACGGGACAGGGGACCAAGAGACCCAGTACTTC,CATSDYGTGDQETQYF
few,TRBV18,TRBD1,TRBJ2-2,TGTGCCAGCTCACTGCGGACAGGGGTCACCGGGGAGCTGTTTTTT,CASSLRTGVTGELFF
-,TRBV5-1,TRBD1,TRBJ1-4,TGCGCCAGCAGCACAGGGGTCTTGTATAATGAAAAACTGTTTTTT,CASSTGVLYNEKLFF
many,TRBV20-1,TRBD1,TRBJ2-7,TGCAGTGCTAGTTATGGGACAGCAACCTACGAGCAGTACTTC,CSASYGTATYEQYF
few,TRBV4-1,-,TRBJ2-7,TGCGCCAGCAGCCAACGCCAGGGGGGACCCTACGAGCAGTACTTC,CASSQRQGGPYEQYF
-,TRBV5-1,-,TRBJ2-2,TGCGCCAGCAGCAGGGACCCCTCCACCGGGGAGCTGTTTTTT,CASSRDPSTGELFF
few,TRBV6-2/TRBV6-3,-,TRBJ1-4,TGTGCCAGCAGTTACCCAGGGGCGACTAATGAAAAACTGTTTTTT,CASSYPGATNEKLFF
few,TRBV13,TRBD2,TRBJ2-7,TGTGCCAGCAGCTTAGGCCGACTAGCGGCCGAGCAGTACTTC,CASSLGRLAAEQYF
-,TRBV4-1,-,TRBJ2-6,TGCGCCAGCAGCCAAGGGGGCGGGGTTTATGGGGCCAACGTCCTGACTTTC,CASSQGGGVYGANVLTF
few,TRBV6-5,-,TRBJ1-5,TGTGCCAGCAGCTCCGGGACCCTCCGGAGTCAGCCCCAGCATTTT,CASSSGTLRSQPQHF
few,TRBV2,-,TRBJ2-5,TGTGCCAGCAGTATCCGGGGGGCGCAGGAGACCCAGTACTTC,CASSIRGAQETQYF
-,TRBV5-6,TRBD1,TRBJ1-2,TGTGCCAGCAGCTTAACCGACAGGGCTGCGGGCTACACCTTC,CASSLTDRAAGYTF
-,TRBV20-1,-,TRBJ2-3,TGCAGTGCTAGAGCCAGCGGTACAGATACGCAGTATTTT,CSARASGTDTQYF
many,TRBV7-9,-,TRBJ1-1,TGTGCCAGCAGCTTAGAGGAGAACACTGAAGCTTTCTTT,CASSLEENTEAFF
-,TRBV6-2/TRBV6-3,-,TRBJ2-5,TGTGCCAGCAGTCGTCGAGGGGCGGTTCAAGAGACCCAGTACTTC,CASSRRGAVQETQYF
-,TRBV18,-,TRBJ2-3,TGTGCCAGCTCACCAGACGGCACAGATACGCAGTATTTT,CASSPDGTDTQYF
few,TRBV9,TRBD2,TRBJ2-1,TGTGCCAGCAGCGTAATGGCGGGGGGCCCCCTCAATGAGCAGTTCTTC,CASSVMAGGPLNEQFF
few,TRBV12-3/TRBV12-4,-,TRBJ1-2,TGTGCCAGCAGATTACAGGAAACGGATGGCTACACCTTC,CASRLQETDGYTF
few,TRBV12-3/TRBV12-4,-,TRBJ2-3,TGTGCCAGCAGTTTTATCCGGGGTTATACAGATACGCAGTATTTT,CASSFIRGYTDTQYF
-,TRBV7-2,-,TRBJ2-3,TGTGCCAGCAGCCAGCGACGGGGGGCAAAAACAGATACGCAGTATTTT,CASSQRRGAKTDTQYF
few,TRBV6-1,TRBD2,TRBJ2-3,TGTGCCAGCATTAGCGGGGGGGCAGGAGATACGCAGTATTTT,CASISGGAGDTQYF
-,TRBV6-6,-,TRBJ2-2,TGTGCCAGCAGCCCAGGGTTCGCGAACACCGGGGAGCTGTTTTTT,CASSPGFANTGELFF
few,TRBV5-1,-,TRBJ2-5,TGCGCCAGCTTACTACTACCGGGACCACAAGAGACCCAGTACTTC,CASLLLPGPQETQYF
-,TRBV5-1,TRBD1,TRBJ2-4,TGCGCCAGCAGCCCGGACAGGCACATTCAGTACTTC,CASSPDRHIQYF
-,TRBV11-2,-,TRBJ1-2,TGTGCCAGCAGCTTATTTTCTGACGGCGCTAACTATGGCTACACCTTC,CASSLFSDGANYGYTF
-,TRBV7-2,-,TRBJ1-1,TGTGCCAGCAGCTTGGTTCTAAGGTTCACTGAAGCTTTCTTT,CASSLVLRFTEAFF
few,TRBV6-4,TRBD1,TRBJ1-6,TGTGCCAGCAGGAGGGACAGGGGAAATTCACCCCTCCACTTT,CASRRDRGNSPLHF
few,TRBV29-1,-,TRBJ2-4,TGCAGCGTTGGATTAACTGGAAACATTCAGTACTTC,CSVGLTGNIQYF
-,TRBV28,TRBD1,TRBJ2-1,TGTGCCAGCAGCCTCCCCCCCGGGACCCCAGGGGGTTACAATGAGCAGTTCTTC,CASSLPPGTPGGYNEQFF
many,TRBV7-2,-,TRBJ2-5,TGTGCCAGCAGCGTCCACAGGGCGGAGACCCAGTACTTC,CASSVHRAETQYF
-,TRBV12-3/TRBV12-4,-,TRBJ2-1,TGTGCCAGCAGTCCTACGGGTACCCAGTTCTTC,CASSPTGTQFF
-,TRBV6-2/TRBV6-3,-,TRBJ2-7,TGTGCCAGCAGTTACAAGGGGGGTCCCTCCTACGAGCAGTACTTC,CASSYKGGPSYEQYF
few,TRBV7-3,-,TRBJ1-1,TGTGCCAGCAGCTCACCCCAGGGCGCGGTTGCTGAAGCTTTCTTT,CASSSPQGAVAEAFF
-,TRBV20-1,-,TRBJ1-1,TGCAGTGCTCCGCTCGAACTAAACACTGAAGCTTTCTTT,CSAPLELNTEAFF
few,TRBV6-5,-,TRBJ2-1,TGTGCCAGCACTAAGCGTAGTCCTCAGAATGAGCAGTTCTTC,CASTKRSPQNEQFF
few,TRBV18,TRBD1,TRBJ2-1,TGTGCCAGCTCACCAGGGACAGGGAACAAAGATGAGCAGTTCTTC,CASSPGTGNKDEQFF
-,TRBV2,-,TRBJ2-2,TGTGCCAGCAGTAAATTCGAGTCCACCGGGGAGCTGTTTTTT,CASSKFESTGELFF
-,TRBV20-1,-,TRBJ2-5,TGCAGTGCTAGAGCTGGCACGGCCGGGGAGACCCAGTACTTC,CSARAGTAGETQYF